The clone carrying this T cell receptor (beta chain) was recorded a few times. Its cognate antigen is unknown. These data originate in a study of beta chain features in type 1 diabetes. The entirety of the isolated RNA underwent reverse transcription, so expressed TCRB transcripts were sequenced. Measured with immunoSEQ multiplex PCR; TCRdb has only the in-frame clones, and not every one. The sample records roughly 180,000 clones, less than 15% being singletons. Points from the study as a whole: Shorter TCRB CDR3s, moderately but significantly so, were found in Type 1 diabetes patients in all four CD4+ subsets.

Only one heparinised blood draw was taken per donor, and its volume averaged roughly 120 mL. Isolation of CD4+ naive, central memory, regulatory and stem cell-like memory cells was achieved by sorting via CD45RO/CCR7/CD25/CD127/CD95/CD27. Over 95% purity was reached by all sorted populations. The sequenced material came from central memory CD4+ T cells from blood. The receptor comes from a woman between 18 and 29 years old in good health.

The CDR3: CASIPGHGSNEQFF. The CDR3 DNA follows: TGTGCCAGCATCCCGGGACACGGATCCAATGAGCAGTTCTTC. The chain carries TRBV6-5 and TRBJ2-1; a possible D gene is TRBD1 (6 bases). The CDR3 runs to 14 residues. From germline, CDR1 is MNHEY and CDR2 SVGAGI. V lost 7 bases, J lost 6 bases, and 16 bases lay in between.